What follows are 22 T cell receptor beta chains derived from one specimen sequenced in a study of OX40 agonist ivuxolimab in advanced cancers. TCRdb's copy holds only in-frame clones and misses some; the assay was immunoSEQ multiplex PCR. The sample records fewer than 45,000 clones, 80% being singletons. The sample here was CD4+ or CD8+ T cells sorted from blood, taken in a trial of the OX40 agonist ivuxolimab. The source is an adult with an advanced solid tumor such as melanoma, head and neck, liver or kidney cancer.

This chain links TRBV5-3 with TRBJ1-2, with 7 bases aligning to TRBD1. TRBV5-3 is an ORF; its function is uncertain. The CDR3 totals 14 residues. V lost 2 bases to trimming and J lost 3 bases; unmatched junction nucleotides: 4. CDR3 amino acids: CARSLRQGYYGYTF. The CDR3 region has the DNA TGTGCCAGAAGCTTAAGACAGGGTTACTATGGCTACACCTTC.

The chain joins TRBV9 to TRBJ2-5; D perhaps matches TRBD2 (6 bases). Trimming removed 4 bases from V and 4 bases from J, with 14 bases in between. This CDR3 is built from 14 residues. In germline, CDR1 is SGDLS, CDR2 YYNGEE. The CDR3 bases are TGTGCCAGCAGCCCGGGACTGCGGCTAGAGACCCAGTACTTC. It encodes CASSPGLRLETQYF. Together with reference TRBV9 and TRBJ2-5, the CDR3 gives the full variable domain: DSGVTQTPKHLITATGQRVTLRCSPRSGDLSVYWYQQSLDQGLQFLIQYYNGEERAKGNILERFSAQQFPDLHSELNLSSLELGDSALYFCASSPGLRLETQYFGPGTRLLVL.

This rearrangement joins TRBV6-5 to TRBJ2-5, with no clear D. This CDR3 is built from 14 residues. The germline V gene has CDR1 MNHEY and CDR2 SVGAGI. Trimming removed 6 bases from V and 2 bases from J, with 13 bases in between. CDR3: CASRVTFGQETQYF. The CDR3 nucleotides are TGTGCCAGCAGGGTAACCTTCGGTCAAGAGACCCAGTACTTC.

The chain employs TRBV6-5 and TRBJ2-3; TRBD1 matches 11 bases. The CDR3 length is 15 residues. From germline, CDR1 is MNHEY and CDR2 SVGAGI. V was pared by 4 bases and J by 5 bases, with 5 bases of the junction left unmatched. The CDR3 DNA reads TGTGCCAGCAGTTTTCGGACAGGGGGCATAGATACGCAGTATTTT. Translation gives CASSFRTGGIDTQYF.

The chain combines TRBV30 with TRBJ1-2, with 7 bases aligning to TRBD1. Germline CDR1 is GTSNPN and CDR2 is SVGIG (reference sequence). CDR3 length: 14 residues. Trimming took 3 bases from V and 3 from J; bases not matched to a gene: 7. CDR3 bases: TGTGCCTGGAGCGAAGGACAGGACTACTATGGCTACACCTTC. This gives the protein CAWSEGQDYYGYTF.

By sample share, this clone is medium-sized. The rearrangement joins TRBV19 to TRBJ1-5, with D possibly TRBD1 on 5 matching bases. With 5 bases removed from V and 4 bases from J, the gap between germline ends came to 9 bases. CDR3 length: 13 amino acids. In germline, CDR1 is LNHDA, CDR2 SQIVND (reference sequence). The CDR3 DNA sequence: TGTGCCAGTAGTCCTGGGGCTAATCAGCCCCAGCATTTT. Residues: CASSPGANQPQHF.

The genes are TRBV30 and TRBJ2-5, with D tentatively TRBD2 (5 bases). Germline assignment: CDR1 GTSNPN and CDR2 SVGIG (reference sequence). V lost 1 base to trimming and J lost 11 bases, with 11 bases between them. The CDR3 has 11 residues. The DNA of the CDR3 is TGTGCCTGGAGTGCGTTAAGGGAGCAGTACTTC. Its translation: CAWSALREQYF.

V and J are TRBV6-1 and TRBJ2-2, with a possible D match to TRBD1 (5 bases). The V end lost 4 bases, the J end lost 7 bases, and 13 bases lay between the germline ends. This CDR3 spans 14 amino acids. The germline V gene encodes CDR1 MNHNS and CDR2 SASEGT. The CDR3 region has the DNA TGTGCCAGCAGTGCAGGGATCGCCGGCGGGGAGCTGTTTTTT. It is translated as CASSAGIAGGELFF.

The chain links TRBV10-3 to TRBJ2-4; unclear D gene. This CDR3 is 12 amino acids long. The V gene lost 3 bases and the J gene lost 5 bases, with 5 bases spanning the gap. The germline V gene encodes CDR1 ENHRY and CDR2 SYGVKD. The CDR3 reads CAISDAQNIQYF. DNA of the CDR3: TGTGCCATCAGTGATGCCCAAAACATTCAGTACTTC.

The V call is TRBV9, the J call TRBJ2-3, with D tentatively TRBD1 or TRBD2 (6 bases each). Trimming took 3 bases from V and 0 from J, leaving 8 bases between them. In germline, CDR1 is SGDLS, CDR2 YYNGEE. This CDR3 contains 14 residues. CDR3 DNA sequence: TGTGCCAGCAGCGGAGGGGGGAGCACAGATACGCAGTATTTT. Translation: CASSGGGSTDTQYF.

The chain links TRBV19 to TRBJ2-2; possible D gene TRBD2, 6 bases. Germline values: CDR1 LNHDA, CDR2 SQIVND (reference sequence). V lost 3 bases and J lost 1, with 12 bases in between. The CDR3 has 16 residues. CDR3 sequence: CASSISRGMNTGELFF. The CDR3 DNA reads TGTGCCAGTAGTATTAGTCGCGGGATGAACACCGGGGAGCTGTTTTTT.

The rearrangement uses TRBV9 and TRBJ1-2; TRBD1 matches 7 bases. The length of the CDR3 is 14 residues. V lost 3 bases and J lost 8; bases outside the gene matches: 10. The germline V gene has CDR1 SGDLS and CDR2 YYNGEE. CDR3 coding DNA: TGTGCCAGCAGCGAACCGACAGGGACTAGAGGCTACACCTTC. It translates to CASSEPTGTRGYTF.

The chain uses TRBV2 and TRBJ1-3; no reliable D call. The CDR3 is made up of 16 amino acids. Germline CDR1 is SNHLY and CDR2 is FYNNEI. V was clipped by 7 bases and J by 2 bases, with 18 bases between them. CDR3 residues: CASTPRVRGAGNTIYF. CDR3 sequence (DNA): TGTGCCAGCACCCCTAGAGTGCGGGGAGCTGGAAACACCATATATTTT.

The genes are TRBV28 and TRBJ2-2; D is possibly TRBD2 (8 bases). The CDR3 contains 16 residues. Germline V CDR1 and CDR2: MDHEN, SYDVKM. The V end lost 5 bases, the J end lost 6 bases, and 19 bases lay between the germline ends. CDR3 bases: TGTGCCAGCAGTACACCCGGGAGGGGGCGTCCCGGGGAGCTGTTTTTT. This sequence encodes CASSTPGRGRPGELFF. The full variable domain, in which reference TRBV28 and TRBJ2-2 provide the parts outside the CDR3, is DVKVTQSSRYLVKRTGEKVFLECVQDMDHENMFWYRQDPGLGLRLIYFSYDVKMKEKGDIPEGYSVSREKKERFSLILESASTNQTSMYLCASSTPGRGRPGELFFGEGSRLTVL.

The chain combines TRBV9 with TRBJ2-3, with D possibly being TRBD1 or TRBD2 (7 bases each). This CDR3 is built from 16 residues. Looked up from germline, CDR1 is SGDLS and CDR2 is YYNGEE. The V and J ends lost 0 bases and 1 base respectively, with 12 bases between them. This CDR3 is CASSVAAGGGTDTQYF. CDR3 nucleotide sequence: TGTGCCAGCAGCGTAGCGGCAGGGGGGGGCACAGATACGCAGTATTTT.

In its sample, this clone was seen a few times. The same CDR3 can be traced to other DNA sequences in this sample. J is TRBJ1-1 and V is TRBV4-3; D not certain. The CDR3 contains 13 residues. Deletions cut 0 bases from V and 1 base from J, with 3 bases between. Germline CDR1 LGHNA, CDR2 YSLEER. The CDR3 nucleotides are TGCGCCAGCAGCCAAGATCGGAACACTGAAGCTTTCTTT. It codes for CASSQDRNTEAFF.

This sequence joins TRBV7-8 and TRBJ2-7; 11 positions match TRBD2. CDR1 and CDR2 from the germline V gene are SGHVS and FQNEAQ. The CDR3 runs 17 residues. With 1 base clipped from V and 2 bases from J, the junction kept 7 bases outside the gene matches. This CDR3 is CASSLGPLAGGTYEQYF. The DNA of the CDR3 is TGTGCCAGCAGCTTAGGGCCCCTAGCGGGAGGCACCTACGAGCAGTACTTC.

The chain has TRBV9 and TRBJ2-1, with D maybe TRBD2 (6 bases). Germline V lookup: CDR1 SGDLS, CDR2 YYNGEE. This CDR3 spans 13 amino acids. The V and J ends lost 0 bases and 9 bases respectively, with 10 bases between them. The CDR3 loop is CASSVAQEGEQFF. CDR3 nucleotides: TGTGCCAGCAGCGTAGCTCAGGAGGGTGAGCAGTTCTTC.

This clone showed up just a few times. The chain uses TRBV6-1 and TRBJ1-2; D gene ambiguous. V lost 1 base to trimming and J lost 7 bases, with 10 bases between them. Germline V gives CDR1 MNHNS, CDR2 SASEGT. The CDR3 is made up of 13 amino acids. The chain's CDR3 is CASSEEWLLGYTF. CDR3 nucleotides: TGTGCCAGCAGTGAAGAGTGGCTTCTTGGCTACACCTTC.

The CDR3, as DNA: TGTGCCAGCAGTTCCGGGACAGGCCTTAACTATGGCTACACCTTC. Translated: CASSSGTGLNYGYTF. V usage is TRBV28 and J usage is TRBJ1-2, with 8 bases aligning to TRBD1. The V gene end was trimmed by 4 bases and the J gene end by 1 base; junction bases not matched to a gene: 5. Germline V gene sequence: CDR1 MDHEN, CDR2 SYDVKM. The CDR3 is 15 amino acids.

The chain has TRBV10-3 and TRBJ2-6; D possibly corresponds to TRBD2 (5 bases). V was cut by 0 bases and J by 4 bases, with 13 bases left in between. Germline assignment: CDR1 ENHRY and CDR2 SYGVKD. The CDR3 spans 17 residues. The CDR3 protein is CAISESGAAAGANVLTF. CDR3 nucleotides: TGTGCCATCAGTGAGTCGGGAGCGGCAGCCGGGGCCAACGTCCTGACTTTC.

The chain links TRBV19 to TRBJ2-2; TRBD2 matches 10 bases. V gave up 1 base and J gave up 6 bases; unmatched junction bases: 17. The CDR3 consists of 20 residues. Germline-derived CDR1 and CDR2 are LNHDA and SQIVND (reference sequence). The CDR3 region has the DNA TGTGCCAGTAGTATAGGGCCTGCTAGCGGGAGTGGGGTGTTCGCCGGGGAGCTGTTTTTT. Its protein product is CASSIGPASGSGVFAGELFF.